This T cell receptor (beta chain) was retrieved from a study of beta chain features in type 1 diabetes. Whole-study results and caveats: In every one of the four CD4+ subsets, TCRB CDR3s were moderately but significantly shorter in Type 1 diabetes patients. A potential influence of HLA type upon TCRB rearrangement remained unresolved herein.

Germline V gene lookup returns CDR1 SEHNR and CDR2 FQNEAQ (reference sequence). CDR3 length equals 15 residues. V dropped 7 bases and J dropped 6 bases, with 22 bases sitting between them. The authors reverse transcribed all of the isolated RNA, so sequencing captured expressed TCRB transcripts. Measured with immunoSEQ multiplex PCR; TCRdb has only the in-frame clones, and not every one. The sample shows a few hundred thousand clones, roughly an eighth of them seen only once. This clone was observed a few times. Its antigen is currently unknown. Sequences were obtained from naive CD4+ T cells from blood. This TCR was recovered from a woman in her late teens or twenties with type 1 diabetes. This rearrangement joins TRBV7-9 to TRBJ2-7, with D uncertain. This CDR3 is CASTPFPHISGEQYF. The CDR3 DNA reads as TGTGCCAGCACCCCCTTCCCGCATATCTCGGGCGAGCAGTACTTC. The full variable domain, in which reference TRBV7-9 and TRBJ2-7 provide the parts outside the CDR3, is DTGVSQNPRHKITKRGQNVTFRCDPISEHNRLYWYRQTLGQGPEFLTYFQNEAQLEKSRLLSDRFSAERPKGSFSTLEIQRTEQGDSAMYLCASTPFPHISGEQYFGPGTRLTVT.